This TCR beta chain was retrieved from a study of T cell repertoires in cytomegalovirus infection. Study as a whole: TCR beta signatures that were public indicated CMV infection and matching HLA type. Broader study findings: Predominance within the ex vivo response was attributable to HLA-C-restricted CMV-specific TCR beta clonotypes. Cumulative frequency (of public TCR beta family members) identified carriers of CMV plus the relevant HLA.

V was clipped by 4 bases and J by 7 bases, with 11 bases between them. The CDR3 has 12 residues. Germline V gene sequence: CDR1 MNHEY, CDR2 SVGEGT. One entry per CDR3 protein, called by TCRdb with MiXCR from the reads. The repertoire holds fewer than 1,000,000 distinct CDR3 sequences, with approximately 31% as singletons. This clonotype turned up a few times. Its antigen is unidentified. The sequence was obtained from a human donor in good health (CMV status not recorded). Some clones in this sample may be carry-over from other donors' samples. Sequences were derived from cultured CD8+ T cells from PBMCs, sampled from culture after CMV antigen stimulation. The V call is TRBV6-2 or TRBV6-3, the J call TRBJ2-7, with unresolved D. The CDR3 nucleotides are TGTGCCAGCAGTTCGTACATCGGGGAGCAGTACGTC. This codes for CASSSYIGEQYV.